Listed below are T cell receptor beta chains from one sample, sequenced in a study of cytomegalovirus exposure and HLA in healthy donors. Clones were sequenced by immunoSEQ multiplex PCR, and TCRdb holds only the in-frame ones, with some missing. The sample records 180,000 or so clones, 80% to 90% being singletons. The sequencing input was PBMCs. The source is a man aged 18 to 29 in good health and CMV-seropositive. CDR3s leave out the opening cysteine and the closing phenylalanine or tryptophan.

>TRBV7-7|14|TRBJ2-3
ASSPGTSGLTDTQY
>TRBV5-6|12|TRBJ1-1
ASSFGPGGTEAF
>TRBV28|14|TRBJ1-1
ASRRPRVSALIEAF
>TRBV2|10|TRBJ1-5
ASGLNRQPQH
>TRBV23-1|14|TRBJ1-5
ASSQTQDRGAAPQH
>TRBV5-4|11|TRBJ1-2
ASSKTGRYGYT
>TRBV7-3|12|TRBJ2-1
ASSPRTGNNEQF
>TRBV9|15|TRBJ2-1
ASSVVSGTENYNEQF
>TRBV25-1|9|TRBJ2-7
ASSTSDEQY
>TRBV5-1|16|TRBJ2-3
ASSYLLIAGDDTDTQY
>TRBV7-2|13|TRBJ2-1
ASSSTGTVYNEQF
>TRBV6-4|13|TRBJ2-1
ASSERGGSYNEQF
>TRBV14|10|TRBJ2-5
ASSQAEETQY
>TRBV12-5|11|TRBJ1-1
ASGLGQGPEAF
>TRBV29-1|8|TRBJ1-2
SVAGYGYT
>TRBV27|15|TRBJ2-1
ASSLTLGTGVVNEQF
>TRBV27|16|TRBJ2-7
ASSLRGSPSGASYEQY
>TRBV29-1|12|TRBJ2-5
SVVLLSSGGTQY
>TRBV30|15|TRBJ1-1
AWSRRDRGLSNTEAF
>TRBV10-3|15|TRBJ2-1
AISESGTSGGANEQF
>TRBV9|13|TRBJ1-6
ASSVDGQTNSPLH
>TRBV30|11|TRBJ1-2
AWISAVPYGYT
>TRBV5-4|11|TRBJ1-2
ASSLALDYGYT
>TRBV20-1|9|TRBJ2-7
SARGGYEQY
>TRBV7-9|13|TRBJ2-1
ASSLRLGQGDEQF
>TRBV6-5|10|TRBJ1-2
ASSQDRDGYT
>TRBV9|13|TRBJ1-2
ASSPPGGGSYGYT
>TRBV27|12|TRBJ2-7
ASSTSGASYEQY